This is a list of T cell receptor beta chains from one sample in a study of control samples from healthy donors and cancer patients. Profiling relied on immunoSEQ multiplex PCR, and the TCRdb table lists in-frame clones only, not all of them. Of approximately 150,000 clones listed, around 94% are singletons. Sequencing input: PBMCs. Source of these receptors: a man between 60 and 70 years old with colorectal cancer. Each CDR3 is given with its conserved first and last residue. D genes are given only for firm matches. Some rows mark clone size as missing; the rest say once, few, many or name a class of expanded clone.

v_gene	j_gene	d_gene	abundance	CDR3aa	CDR3nt
TRBV5-4	TRBJ1-1	-	-	CASSLRGTEAFF	TGTGCCAGCAGCTTGAGGGGAACTGAAGCTTTCTTT
TRBV7-9	TRBJ1-2	-	-	CASSLGAGAYGYTF	TGTGCCAGCAGCTTAGGGGCAGGGGCCTATGGCTACACCTTC
TRBV25-1	TRBJ1-2	-	-	CASSWFQGYTF	TGTGCCAGCAGTTGGTTCCAGGGCTACACCTTC
TRBV9	TRBJ2-1	TRBD2	-	CASSVATPSGGDNEQFF	TGTGCCAGCAGCGTAGCTACACCTAGCGGGGGCGACAATGAGCAGTTCTTC
TRBV19	TRBJ1-6	TRBD1	-	CASSGQDNSPLHF	TGTGCCAGTAGCGGACAGGATAATTCACCCCTCCACTTT
TRBV19	TRBJ1-1	-	-	CASTRGEGTEAFF	TGTGCCAGTACAAGGGGAGAGGGCACTGAAGCTTTCTTT
TRBV6-5	TRBJ2-1	TRBD1	-	CASRTGTGAKGFF	TGTGCCAGCAGGACCGGGACAGGGGCCAAGGGGTTCTTC
TRBV12-3/TRBV12-4	TRBJ2-5	TRBD2	-	CASRTSGGETQYF	TGTGCCAGCAGGACTAGCGGGGGGGAGACCCAGTACTTC
TRBV28	TRBJ2-5	TRBD2	once	CASSPSGVSGTQYF	TGTGCCAGCAGTCCTAGCGGGGTTAGCGGGACCCAGTACTTC
TRBV2	TRBJ1-3	-	-	CASTREQSSGNTIYF	TGTGCCAGCACGAGGGAGCAGAGCTCTGGAAACACCATATATTTT
TRBV5-6	TRBJ1-5	TRBD1	-	CASSVRGRGSGQPQHF	TGTGCCAGCAGCGTTCGGGGCAGGGGGTCGGGTCAGCCCCAGCATTTT
TRBV7-2	TRBJ2-3	-	-	CASSLGQGGTDTQYF	TGTGCCAGCAGCTTAGGGCAGGGAGGCACAGATACGCAGTATTTT
TRBV27	TRBJ1-1	-	-	CASSPTGTANTEAFF	TGTGCCAGCAGTCCCACCGGGACGGCAAACACTGAAGCTTTCTTT
TRBV19	TRBJ1-2	-	-	CASRETGVYGYTF	TGTGCCAGTAGAGAAACGGGTGTCTATGGCTACACCTTC
TRBV19	TRBJ2-1	-	-	CASSRSGGPGNEQFF	TGTGCCAGTAGTAGGTCCGGAGGGCCCGGGAATGAGCAGTTCTTC
TRBV6-5	TRBJ1-2	TRBD1	-	CASSLTGTGGSYGYTF	TGTGCCAGCAGTTTGACCGGGACAGGGGGCAGCTATGGCTACACCTTC
TRBV27	TRBJ1-3	-	-	CASSLNYLGNTIYF	TGTGCCAGCAGTTTAAACTACCTTGGAAACACCATATATTTT
TRBV7-2	TRBJ1-4	-	-	CASSLQVSTNEKLFF	TGTGCCAGCAGCCTACAGGTTTCAACTAATGAAAAACTGTTTTTT
TRBV9	TRBJ2-3	-	-	CASSVGQTSTDTQYF	TGTGCCAGCAGCGTAGGACAGACAAGCACAGATACGCAGTATTTT
TRBV4-1	TRBJ2-5	TRBD1	-	CASSPIQGKQETQYF	TGCGCCAGCAGCCCTATACAGGGGAAGCAAGAGACCCAGTACTTC
TRBV6-5	TRBJ2-7	-	-	CASSYEDRRYEQYF	TGTGCCAGCAGTTATGAGGACCGCAGATACGAGCAGTACTTC
TRBV29-1	TRBJ2-1	-	-	CSVGPANEQFF	TGCAGCGTTGGACCCGCGAATGAGCAGTTCTTC
TRBV29-1	TRBJ2-1	TRBD1	-	CSVRGQGINEQFF	TGCAGCGTACGGGGACAGGGGATCAATGAGCAGTTCTTC
TRBV2	TRBJ1-5	TRBD1	-	CASSRWDRGNQPQHF	TGTGCCAGCAGTCGATGGGACAGGGGCAATCAGCCCCAGCATTTT
TRBV18	TRBJ2-7	-	-	CASSPRGTQYEQYF	TGTGCCAGCTCACCACGGGGGACACAATACGAGCAGTACTTC
TRBV7-2	TRBJ2-2	TRBD2	-	CASRRTSGGKDTGELFF	TGTGCCAGCAGACGGACTAGCGGGGGGAAGGACACCGGGGAGCTGTTTTTT
TRBV21-1	TRBJ2-7	-	-	CASSNTQEQYF	TGTGCCAGCAGCAATACTCAGGAGCAGTACTTC
TRBV3-1/TRBV3-2	TRBJ1-6	TRBD1	-	CASRPQTGGNSPLHF	TGTGCCAGCAGACCGCAGACAGGGGGCAATTCACCCCTCCACTTT
TRBV7-9	TRBJ1-3	-	-	CASSLDRVARGNTIYF	TGTGCCAGCAGCTTGGACCGGGTTGCGAGGGGAAACACCATATATTTT
TRBV27	TRBJ1-5	-	-	CASAWGRVQPQHF	TGTGCCAGCGCCTGGGGTCGCGTTCAGCCCCAGCATTTT
TRBV6-5	TRBJ1-1	-	once	CASSLSGAYTEAFF	TGTGCCAGTTCTCTCTCAGGGGCGTACACTGAAGCTTTCTTT
TRBV6-5	TRBJ2-3	-	-	CASSGGGGLDTQYF	TGTGCCAGCTCCGGGGGAGGGGGTTTAGATACGCAGTATTTT
TRBV2	TRBJ1-4	-	-	CASRGQEGEKLFF	TGTGCCAGCAGAGGCCAGGAGGGTGAAAAACTGTTTTTT
TRBV12-3/TRBV12-4	TRBJ1-1	-	-	CASSYRAGGEAFF	TGTGCCAGCAGTTACAGGGCGGGAGGTGAAGCTTTCTTT
TRBV7-2	TRBJ2-5	TRBD2	-	CASSPGTSYQETQYF	TGTGCCAGCAGTCCCGGGACTAGCTATCAAGAGACCCAGTACTTC
TRBV6-5	TRBJ2-7	TRBD1	once	CASRGSGQLGEQYF	TGTGCCAGCAGGGGCTCGGGACAGTTGGGGGAGCAGTACTTC
TRBV12-3/TRBV12-4	TRBJ2-7	-	-	CASSLQGHEQYF	TGTGCCAGCAGCCTTCAGGGGCACGAGCAGTACTTC
TRBV29-1	TRBJ2-3	TRBD2	-	CSGASGGNTDTQYF	TGCAGCGGGGCTAGCGGGGGAAACACAGATACGCAGTATTTT
TRBV7-9	TRBJ2-2	-	-	CASSFATGELFF	TGTGCCAGCAGCTTTGCCACCGGGGAGCTGTTTTTT
TRBV18	TRBJ1-1	-	once	CASSPPGGNTEAFF	TGTGCCAGCTCACCACCAGGAGGGAACACTGAAGCTTTCTTT
TRBV5-1	TRBJ1-4	TRBD1	-	CASSHGQGASANEKLFF	TGCGCCAGCAGCCACGGACAGGGGGCGTCGGCTAATGAAAAACTGTTTTTT
TRBV4-1	TRBJ1-1	-	once	CASSQNLKAAMNTEAFF	TGCGCCAGCAGCCAGAACTTGAAGGCCGCGATGAACACTGAAGCTTTCTTT
TRBV29-1	TRBJ1-2	-	-	CSVEEGSNYGYTF	TGCAGCGTTGAAGAGGGCTCTAACTATGGCTACACCTTC
TRBV14	TRBJ2-7	TRBD1	-	CASSRYRGYEQYF	TGTGCCAGCAGCCGGTACAGGGGCTACGAGCAGTACTTC
TRBV5-6	TRBJ1-1	-	-	CASSYTLSEAFF	TGTGCCAGCAGCTACACTTTATCTGAAGCTTTCTTT
TRBV3-1/TRBV3-2	TRBJ1-2	-	once	CASSQDSYAGPHTF	TGTGCCAGCAGCCAAGATTCCTATGCGGGACCCCACACCTTC
TRBV6-5	TRBJ1-1	-	-	CASSYGGTSTEAFF	TGTGCCAGCAGTTACGGGGGGACTTCCACTGAAGCTTTCTTT
TRBV6-6	TRBJ1-6	-	-	CATSGANSPLHF	TGTGCCACCTCGGGGGCCAATTCACCCCTCCACTTT